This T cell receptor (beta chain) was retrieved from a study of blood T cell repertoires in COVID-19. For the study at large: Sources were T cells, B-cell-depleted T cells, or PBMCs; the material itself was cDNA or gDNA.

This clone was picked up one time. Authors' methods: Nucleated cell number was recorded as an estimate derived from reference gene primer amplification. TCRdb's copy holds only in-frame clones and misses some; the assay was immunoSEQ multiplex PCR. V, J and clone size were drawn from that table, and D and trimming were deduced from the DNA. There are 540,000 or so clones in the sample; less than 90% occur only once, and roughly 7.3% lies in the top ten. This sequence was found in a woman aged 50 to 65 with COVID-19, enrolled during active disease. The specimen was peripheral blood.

CDR3 residues: CASSVTGGSTEAFF. CDR3 nucleotides: TGTGCCAGCAGCGTTACAGGGGGCTCTACTGAAGCTTTCTTT. The rearrangement joins TRBV9 to TRBJ1-1; 9 nucleotides match TRBD1. Germline-derived CDR1 and CDR2 are SGDLS and YYNGEE. Trimming took 2 bases from V and 5 from J; bases not matched to a gene: 4. CDR3 size: 14 residues.